The T cell receptor (beta chain) described here comes from a study of shared clonotypes between healthy human individuals. General study points: About 5% of naive CD4 clonotypes were common to a handful of donors.

The assay was immunoSEQ multiplex PCR, and TCRdb's table has in-frame clones only and misses some. Here the sample spans 150,000 to 200,000 clones, roughly 93% being singletons. This clone was seen once. Antigen: not known. The sequence was collected from a woman between 25 and 40 years old in good health. The sample comprised naive CD4+ T cells sorted from blood. Subset defined: CD45RA+ positively selected.

The chain's CDR3 is CASWGGEKLFF. The CDR3, as DNA: TGTGCCAGCTGGGGAGGGGAAAAACTGTTTTTT. The J gene is TRBJ1-4, the V gene TRBV28; D not certain. V was trimmed by 8 bases and J by 8 bases, leaving 9 bases between them. The CDR3 is 11 amino acids. Germline V gives CDR1 MDHEN, CDR2 SYDVKM.